This T cell receptor (beta chain) was identified in a study of control samples from healthy donors and cancer patients. TCRdb's table, derived via immunoSEQ multiplex PCR, lists solely in-frame clones and lacks some. The sample lists 200,000 to 250,000 clones; roughly 94% were seen once. This CDR3 region has 16 residues. V was clipped by 2 bases and J by 5 bases, with 16 bases between them. Germline loops: CDR1 LGHNA, CDR2 YNFKEQ. Material: blood. The clonotype comes from a man between 45 and 60 years old in good health. The chain is built from TRBV4-2 and TRBJ1-5, with D possibly being TRBD1 (6 bases). In DNA form, the CDR3 reads TGTGCCAGCAGCCAAACGGGGGCTTATAGGGATCAGCCCCAGCATTTT. Translating gives CASSQTGAYRDQPQHF.